This T cell receptor beta chain was captured by sequencing in a study of T cells after yellow fever vaccination. Study background: When fractions had low cell numbers, they were prepared with SMART-Seq v4 Ultra Low Input.

Using its own MiXCR run on the 5' RACE reads, TCRdb lists one record per CDR3 protein. The sample lists fewer than 400,000 distinct CDR3 sequences, over 8.5% occurring once. This clonotype was detected only a few times. The sequence came from a man aged 18 to 30 who received the YFV17D yellow fever vaccine. The sequencing here drew on CD4+ T cells sorted from PBMCs, taken 45 days after the yellow fever booster vaccination.

The DNA for the CDR3 is TGTGCCAGCAGCCCGGTCCTCAGCTCCTACGAGCAGTACTTC. Translating it yields CASSPVLSSYEQYF. The J gene is TRBJ2-7, the V gene TRBV7-9; D not resolved. V was clipped by 5 bases and J by 0 bases, with 11 bases between them. This CDR3 region has 14 residues. From germline, CDR1 is SEHNR and CDR2 FQNEAQ (reference sequence). Looking up the rest from reference TRBV7-9 and TRBJ2-7 gives the full variable domain: DTGVSQNPRHKITKRGQNVTFRCDPISEHNRLYWYRQTLGQGPEFLTYFQNEAQLEKSRLLSDRFSAERPKGSFSTLEIQRTEQGDSAMYLCASSPVLSSYEQYFGPGTRLTVT.